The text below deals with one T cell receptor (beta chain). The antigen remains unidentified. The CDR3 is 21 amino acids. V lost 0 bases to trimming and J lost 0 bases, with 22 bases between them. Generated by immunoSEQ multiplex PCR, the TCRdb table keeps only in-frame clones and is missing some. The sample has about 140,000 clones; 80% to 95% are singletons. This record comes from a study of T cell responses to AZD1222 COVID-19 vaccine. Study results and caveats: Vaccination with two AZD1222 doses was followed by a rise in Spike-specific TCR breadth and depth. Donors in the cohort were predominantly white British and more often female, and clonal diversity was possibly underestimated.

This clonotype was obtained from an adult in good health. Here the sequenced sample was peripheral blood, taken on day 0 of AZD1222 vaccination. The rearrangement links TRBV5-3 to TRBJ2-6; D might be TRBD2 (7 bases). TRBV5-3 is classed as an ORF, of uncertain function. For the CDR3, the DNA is TGTGCCAGAAGCTTGGTCTTGGGCCGGGGGGAGGACAGCTCTGGGGCCAACGTCCTGACTTTC. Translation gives CARSLVLGRGEDSSGANVLTF.